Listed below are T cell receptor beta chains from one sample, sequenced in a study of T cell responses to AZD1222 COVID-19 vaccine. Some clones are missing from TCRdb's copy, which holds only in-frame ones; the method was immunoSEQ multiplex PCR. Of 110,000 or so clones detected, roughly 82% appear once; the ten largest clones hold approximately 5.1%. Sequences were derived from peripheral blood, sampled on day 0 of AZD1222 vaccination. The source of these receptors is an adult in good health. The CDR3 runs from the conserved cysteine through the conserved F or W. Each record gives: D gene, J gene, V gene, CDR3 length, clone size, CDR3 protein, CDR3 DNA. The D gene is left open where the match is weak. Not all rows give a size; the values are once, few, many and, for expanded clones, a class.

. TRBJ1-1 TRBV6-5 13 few CASSSGVRAEAFF TGTGCCAGCAGTTCCGGGGTACGAGCCGAAGCTTTCTTT
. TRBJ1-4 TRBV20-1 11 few CSAKTNEKLFF TGCAGTGCTAAGACTAATGAAAAACTGTTTTTT
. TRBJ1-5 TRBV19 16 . CASSIDAFRSNQPQHF TGTGCCAGTAGTATAGATGCCTTTCGTAGCAATCAGCCCCAGCATTTT
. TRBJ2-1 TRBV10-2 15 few CASSESGHLYNEQFF TGCGCCAGCAGCGAGAGCGGGCACCTCTACAATGAGCAGTTCTTC
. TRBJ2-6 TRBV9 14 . CASNPQPGANVLTF TGTGCCAGCAATCCCCAGCCTGGGGCCAACGTCCTGACTTTC
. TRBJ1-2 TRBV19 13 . CASSAGNDYGYTF TGTGCCAGTAGTGCAGGGAACGACTATGGCTACACCTTC
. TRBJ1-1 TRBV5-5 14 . CASSFREMNTEAFF TGTGCCAGCAGCTTCAGGGAAATGAACACTGAAGCTTTCTTT
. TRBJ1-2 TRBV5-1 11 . CASSSGYGYTF TGCGCCAGCAGTTCCGGGTATGGCTACACCTTC
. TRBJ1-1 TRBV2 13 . CASSPDVNTEAFF TGTGCCAGCAGTCCCGATGTGAACACTGAAGCTTTCTTT
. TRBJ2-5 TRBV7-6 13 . CASSSVNQETQYF TGTGCCAGCAGCTCCGTAAACCAAGAGACCCAGTACTTC
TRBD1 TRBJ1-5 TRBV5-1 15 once CASSAGTGVNQPQHF TGCGCCAGCAGCGCCGGGACAGGGGTTAATCAGCCCCAGCATTTT
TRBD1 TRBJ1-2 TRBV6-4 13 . CASSDFTGVGYTF TGTGCCAGCAGTGACTTTACAGGGGTTGGCTACACCTTC
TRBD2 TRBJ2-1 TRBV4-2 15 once CASSQGLADSNEQFF TGTGCCAGCAGCCAAGGTCTAGCGGACTCCAATGAGCAGTTCTTC
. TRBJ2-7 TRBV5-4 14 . CASSLSQTPGEQYF TGTGCCAGCAGCTTATCACAGACCCCCGGCGAGCAGTACTTC
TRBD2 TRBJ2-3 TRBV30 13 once CAWTNGGADTQYF TGTGCCTGGACCAATGGGGGGGCAGATACGCAGTATTTT
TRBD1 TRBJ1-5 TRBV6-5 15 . CASSYSRGLGQPQHF TGTGCCAGCAGTTACTCGAGGGGGCTCGGACAGCCCCAGCATTTT
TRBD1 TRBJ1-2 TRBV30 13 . CAWGGQGGYGYTF TGTGCCTGGGGGGGACAGGGGGGCTATGGCTACACCTTC
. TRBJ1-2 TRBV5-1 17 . CASSLLRDTGVRYGYTF TGCGCCAGCAGCTTGTTGCGCGACACCGGGGTGCGCTATGGCTACACCTTC
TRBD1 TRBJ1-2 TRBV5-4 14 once CASSRQGAGYGYTF TGTGCCAGCAGCCGACAGGGGGCAGGCTATGGCTACACCTTC
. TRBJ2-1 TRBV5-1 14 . CASSSDLEDNEQFF TGCGCCAGCAGCTCGGACCTCGAGGACAATGAGCAGTTCTTC
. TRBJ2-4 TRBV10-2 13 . CASGELAKNIQYF TGCGCCAGCGGTGAGTTAGCCAAAAACATTCAGTACTTC
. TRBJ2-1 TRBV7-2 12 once CASSLSYNEQFF TGTGCCAGCAGCTTGAGCTACAATGAGCAGTTCTTC
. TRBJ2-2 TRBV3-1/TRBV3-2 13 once CASSSSGTGELFF TGTGCCAGCAGCTCGAGCGGAACCGGGGAGCTGTTTTTT
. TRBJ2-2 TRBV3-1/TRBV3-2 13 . CASSQGGTGELFF TGTGCCAGCAGCCAGGGGGGAACCGGGGAGCTGTTTTTT
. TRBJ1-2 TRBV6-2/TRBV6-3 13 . CASSYSAELGYTF TGTGCCAGCAGTTACTCGGCCGAGCTAGGCTACACCTTC
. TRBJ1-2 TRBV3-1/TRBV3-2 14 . CASSQVGVHYGYTF TGTGCCAGCAGCCAAGTCGGTGTACACTATGGCTACACCTTC
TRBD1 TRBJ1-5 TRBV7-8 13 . CASSWDRDQPQHF TGTGCCAGCAGCTGGGACAGGGATCAGCCCCAGCATTTT
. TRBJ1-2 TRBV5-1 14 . CASSLVPGGYGYTF TGCGCCAGCAGCTTGGTGCCGGGAGGCTATGGCTACACCTTC
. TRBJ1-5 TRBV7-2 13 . CASRGSSNQPQHF TGTGCCAGCAGGGGATCGAGCAATCAGCCCCAGCATTTT
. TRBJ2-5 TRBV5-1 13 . CASSQGQAETQYF TGCGCCAGCAGCCAAGGACAAGCAGAGACCCAGTACTTC
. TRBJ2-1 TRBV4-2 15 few CASSQDKGSYNEQFF TGTGCCAGCAGCCAAGATAAGGGCAGCTACAATGAGCAGTTCTTC
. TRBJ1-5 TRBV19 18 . CASSMPPVIPYSNQPQHF TGTGCCAGTAGTATGCCCCCAGTTATCCCTTATAGCAATCAGCCCCAGCATTTT
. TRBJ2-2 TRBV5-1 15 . CASSLAGQNTGELFF TGCGCCAGCAGCTTGGCCGGACAGAACACCGGGGAGCTGTTTTTT
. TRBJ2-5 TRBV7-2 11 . CASSLLGTQYF TGTGCCAGCAGCTTACTGGGGACCCAGTACTTC
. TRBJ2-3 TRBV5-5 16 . CASESALARFGDTQYF TGTGCCAGCGAGAGCGCACTAGCCAGGTTTGGAGATACGCAGTATTTT
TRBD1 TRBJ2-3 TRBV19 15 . CASSIVGTGINTQYF TGTGCCAGTAGTATAGTAGGGACAGGGATAAATACGCAGTATTTT
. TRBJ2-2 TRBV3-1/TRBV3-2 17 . CASSLHRDWKNTGELFF TGTGCCAGCAGCCTCCACCGGGACTGGAAGAACACCGGGGAGCTGTTTTTT
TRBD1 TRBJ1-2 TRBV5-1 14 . CASSLGQGAGGYTF TGCGCCAGCAGCTTGGGACAGGGGGCTGGTGGCTACACCTTC
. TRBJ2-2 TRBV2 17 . CASSEALVGENTGELFF TGTGCCAGCAGTGAAGCGCTAGTGGGGGAGAACACCGGGGAGCTGTTTTTT
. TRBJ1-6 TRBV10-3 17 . CAISESKGPGDNSPLHF TGTGCCATCAGTGAGTCGAAGGGCCCTGGAGATAATTCACCCCTCCACTTT
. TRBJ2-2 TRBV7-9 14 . CASSSSRDTGELFF TGTGCCAGCAGCTCCTCTAGGGACACCGGGGAGCTGTTTTTT
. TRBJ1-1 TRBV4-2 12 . CASSPTRGEAFF TGTGCCAGCAGCCCGACGAGAGGTGAAGCTTTCTTT
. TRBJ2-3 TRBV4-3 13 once CASSGQLEDTQYF TGCGCCAGCAGCGGACAGCTTGAAGATACGCAGTATTTT
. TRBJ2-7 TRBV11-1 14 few CASGKAGNSREQYF TGTGCCAGCGGAAAAGCAGGAAATTCGAGAGAGCAGTACTTC
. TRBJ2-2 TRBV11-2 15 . CASSGGIGLTGELFF TGTGCCAGCAGCGGGGGAATAGGGTTGACCGGGGAGCTGTTTTTT
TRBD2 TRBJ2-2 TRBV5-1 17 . CASSIPGGGVYTGELFF TGCGCCAGCAGCATCCCCGGGGGGGGCGTTTACACCGGGGAGCTGTTTTTT
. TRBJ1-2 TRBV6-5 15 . CASTGGRGSNYGYTF TGTGCCAGCACGGGCGGGCGGGGATCGAACTATGGCTACACCTTC
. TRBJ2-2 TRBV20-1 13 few CSASSSFAGELFF TGCAGTGCTAGTAGTTCTTTCGCCGGGGAGCTGTTTTTT
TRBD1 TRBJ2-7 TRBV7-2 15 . CASSLVRGQAYEQYF TGTGCCAGCAGCTTAGTAAGGGGACAGGCCTACGAGCAGTACTTC
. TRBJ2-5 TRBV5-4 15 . CASSLGFGGSETQYF TGTGCCAGCAGCTTGGGGTTCGGGGGCTCAGAGACCCAGTACTTC
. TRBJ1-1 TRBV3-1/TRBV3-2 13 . CASSGSGDTEAFF TGTGCCAGCAGTGGTAGTGGGGACACTGAAGCTTTCTTT
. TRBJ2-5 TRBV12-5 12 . CASASPPETQYF TGTGCTAGTGCCTCCCCCCCAGAGACCCAGTACTTC
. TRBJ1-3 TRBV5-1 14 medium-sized CASSLDRTGNTIYF TGCGCCAGCAGCTTGGACAGGACTGGAAACACCATATATTTT
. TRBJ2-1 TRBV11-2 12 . CASSLVRDEQFF TGTGCCAGCAGCTTAGTCCGCGATGAGCAGTTCTTC
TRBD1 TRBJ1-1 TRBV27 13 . CASSWTGAEEAFF TGTGCCAGCAGTTGGACAGGAGCCGAGGAAGCTTTCTTT
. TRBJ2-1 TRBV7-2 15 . CASSLLSSSYNEQFF TGTGCCAGCAGCCTCTTATCGAGCTCCTACAATGAGCAGTTCTTC
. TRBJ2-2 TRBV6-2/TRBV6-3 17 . CASSPTPGGANTGELFF TGTGCCAGCAGTCCAACCCCCGGGGGAGCGAACACCGGGGAGCTGTTTTTT
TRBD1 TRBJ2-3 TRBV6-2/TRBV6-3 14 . CASSRTGGADTQYF TGTGCCAGCAGTCGAACAGGGGGCGCAGATACGCAGTATTTT
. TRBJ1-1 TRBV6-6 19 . CASSPILRQSGFSNTEAFF TGTGCCAGCAGTCCTATCCTCCGCCAGTCAGGGTTTTCGAACACTGAAGCTTTCTTT
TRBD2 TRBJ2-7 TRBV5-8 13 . CASRSGGLREQYF TGTGCCAGCAGGTCGGGGGGGCTTCGCGAGCAGTACTTC